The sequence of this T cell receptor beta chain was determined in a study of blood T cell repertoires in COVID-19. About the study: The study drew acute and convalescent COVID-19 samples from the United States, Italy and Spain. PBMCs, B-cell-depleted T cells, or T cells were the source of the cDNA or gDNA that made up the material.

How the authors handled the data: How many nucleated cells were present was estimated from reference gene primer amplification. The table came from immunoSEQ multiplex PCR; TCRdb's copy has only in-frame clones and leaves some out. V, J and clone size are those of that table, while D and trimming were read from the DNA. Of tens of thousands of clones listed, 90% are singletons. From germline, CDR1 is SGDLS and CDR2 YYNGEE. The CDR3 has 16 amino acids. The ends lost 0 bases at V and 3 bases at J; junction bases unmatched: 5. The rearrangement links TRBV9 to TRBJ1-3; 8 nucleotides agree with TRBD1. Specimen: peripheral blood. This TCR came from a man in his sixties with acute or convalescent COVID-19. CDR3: CASSVDPGGGGNTIYF. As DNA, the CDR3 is TGTGCCAGCAGCGTAGATCCAGGGGGCGGTGGAAACACCATATATTTT.